A selection of T cell receptor beta chains follows, all from one sample in a study of blood T cell repertoires in COVID-19. The method was immunoSEQ multiplex PCR; TCRdb's version includes in-frame clones alone and lacks a portion of them. The repertoire consists of some 220,000 clones, with approximately 81% occurring once and the leading ten covering 5.1%. The sequenced sample was peripheral blood. The receptors come from a woman in her sixties who had recovered from COVID-19. Each CDR3 is given with its conserved first and last residue.

j_call v_call cdr3_aa
TRBJ2-1 TRBV18 CASSQRGGYNEQFF
TRBJ2-7 TRBV5-1 CASSLVGQRYEQYF
TRBJ2-3 TRBV11-2 CASSLDLTGSADTQYF
TRBJ1-2 TRBV30 CAWRVIRGMNYGYTF
TRBJ1-6 TRBV23-1 CASSQGQVNAGDSPLHF
TRBJ1-4 TRBV6-5 CASRQAGTSSEKLFF
TRBJ2-1 TRBV20-1 CSASKGAVWDEQFF
TRBJ2-7 TRBV9 CASSAGTGGNEQYF
TRBJ2-2 TRBV7-9 CASSLYTGVTGELFF
TRBJ2-3 TRBV7-3 CASSGQGAIDTQYF
TRBJ2-5 TRBV30 CAWNRQGAQGETQYF
TRBJ1-4 TRBV19 CASRRNAEGKLFF
TRBJ1-4 TRBV4-2 CASSQDRTGGEKLFF
TRBJ1-2 TRBV2 CASSEGTGGLNGYTF
TRBJ1-1 TRBV6-5 CASSRTGLGGTEAFF
TRBJ1-6 TRBV10-3 CAHGVQNSPLHF
TRBJ2-5 TRBV7-2 CASSLFRGETQYF
TRBJ2-1 TRBV11-2 CASSLQRSSYNEQFF
TRBJ2-1 TRBV6-4 CASSEGGGTYNEQFF
TRBJ1-4 TRBV19 CAAGTGFEKLFF
TRBJ1-1 TRBV11-2 CASSYVRDTEAFF
TRBJ2-7 TRBV7-9 CASSRGPPYEQYF
TRBJ2-1 TRBV3-1/TRBV3-2 CASSQASGGARSYNEQFF
TRBJ1-2 TRBV5-1 CASSLDVGGDGYTF
TRBJ2-2 TRBV2 CASSELGAGTGELFF
TRBJ1-1 TRBV7-8 CASSLSQGELGTEAFF
TRBJ1-5 TRBV6-2/TRBV6-3 CASSYSGWSGQPQHF